The 9 T cell receptor beta chains in this list originate from one sample, sequenced in a study of T cells in Graves' hyperthyroidism and ophthalmopathy. TCR beta CDR3 sequences were amplified from RNA transcripts. First-round RT-PCR of the TCR CDR3 relied on the HTBI primer set. One entry per CDR3 protein, called by TCRdb with MiXCR from the multiplex PCR reads. Found here are 300,000 to 400,000 distinct CDR3 sequences, about a fifth of them singletons; the top ten hold around two fifths. Specimen: blood. All receptors come from a man aged 18 to 30 with Graves' ophthalmopathy.

The chain carries TRBV24-1 and TRBJ2-2; TRBD1 agrees at 9 bases. In germline, CDR1 is KGHDR, CDR2 SFDVKD. V lost 9 bases, J lost 6 bases, and 7 bases stayed unmatched. The CDR3 extends over 14 amino acids. CDR3 residues: CATLGQGSAGELFF. As DNA, the CDR3 is TGTGCCACCCTGGGACAGGGTAGCGCCGGGGAGCTGTTTTTT.

This clonotype was observed at least ten times. The rearrangement links TRBV10-1 to TRBJ1-1; 7 bases are a match to TRBD1. With 2 bases clipped from V and 4 bases from J, the junction kept 10 bases outside the gene matches. This CDR3 has 16 amino acids. CDR1 and CDR2 (germline): WNHNN, SYGVQD (reference sequence). Here the CDR3 reads CASSEAGAGGSTEAFF. CDR3 nucleotide sequence: TGCGCCAGCAGTGAGGCGGGGGCAGGGGGGAGCACTGAAGCTTTCTTT.

This clonotype was observed at least ten times. The V gene is TRBV2, the J gene TRBJ2-5, with no clear D. Trimming pared 7 bases from V and 5 bases from J, leaving 5 bases between. This CDR3 has 10 residues. CDR1 is SNHLY, CDR2 FYNNEI, per germline. The CDR3 loop is CASKEETQYF. CDR3 bases: TGTGCCAGCAAAGAGGAGACCCAGTACTTC.

This clonotype was counted many times. The chain employs TRBV10-1 and TRBJ1-1; 8 nucleotides agree with TRBD1. Germline CDR1 and CDR2: WNHNN and SYGVQD (reference sequence). Trimming removed 5 bases from V and 5 bases from J; junction bases left unmatched: 7. This CDR3 is built from 14 residues. This chain's CDR3 is CASSPSGGSTEAFF. CDR3 DNA: TGCGCCAGCAGTCCTTCAGGGGGCTCGACTGAAGCTTTCTTT.

V and J are TRBV12-3 or TRBV12-4 and TRBJ2-2; no definite D call. CDR3 length: 14 amino acids. With 5 bases removed from V and 5 bases from J, the gap between germline ends came to 12 bases. The CDR3 is CASSPTPGTGELFF. The CDR3 bases are TGTGCCAGCAGTCCGACCCCGGGTACCGGGGAGCTGTTTTTT.

The gene calls are TRBV5-1 and TRBJ2-7; D might be TRBD1 (7 bases). The CDR3 loop spans 14 amino acids. In germline, CDR1 is SGHRS, CDR2 YFSETQ. V lost 5 bases to trimming and J lost 3 bases, with 15 bases between them. The CDR3 DNA reads TGCGCCAGCAGGGGCGGGGACAGCTACTACGAGCAGTACTTC. Its protein product is CASRGGDSYYEQYF.

J is TRBJ2-3 and V is TRBV9; D might be TRBD1 (5 bases). Germline CDR1 SGDLS, CDR2 YYNGEE. V lost 0 bases, J lost 1 base, and 15 bases lay in between. The CDR3 spans 17 residues. DNA for the CDR3: TGTGCCAGCAGCGTAGCTGGATTAGGGGCCCGCACAGATACGCAGTATTTT. Translation: CASSVAGLGARTDTQYF.

This clonotype was counted a few times. The rearrangement joins TRBV4-1 to TRBJ2-3; D is perhaps TRBD2 (5 bases). Per germline, CDR1 MGHRA and CDR2 YSYEKL. CDR3 length: 13 residues. V shed 4 bases and J shed 7 bases, with 12 bases lying between them. The CDR3 reads CASSPPEGYTQYF. DNA for the CDR3: TGCGCCAGCAGCCCCCCTGAGGGCTATACGCAGTATTTT.

J is TRBJ2-1 and V is TRBV2; TRBD1 agrees at 12 bases. Trimming took 6 bases from V and 7 from J; bases not matched to a gene: 13. The CDR3 is 17 amino acids. Germline CDR1 SNHLY, CDR2 FYNNEI. In nucleotides, the CDR3 is TGTGCCAGCAGCGCCCACCGGGACAGGGGGCGCTTGAATGAGCAGTTCTTC. Amino acid sequence: CASSAHRDRGRLNEQFF.